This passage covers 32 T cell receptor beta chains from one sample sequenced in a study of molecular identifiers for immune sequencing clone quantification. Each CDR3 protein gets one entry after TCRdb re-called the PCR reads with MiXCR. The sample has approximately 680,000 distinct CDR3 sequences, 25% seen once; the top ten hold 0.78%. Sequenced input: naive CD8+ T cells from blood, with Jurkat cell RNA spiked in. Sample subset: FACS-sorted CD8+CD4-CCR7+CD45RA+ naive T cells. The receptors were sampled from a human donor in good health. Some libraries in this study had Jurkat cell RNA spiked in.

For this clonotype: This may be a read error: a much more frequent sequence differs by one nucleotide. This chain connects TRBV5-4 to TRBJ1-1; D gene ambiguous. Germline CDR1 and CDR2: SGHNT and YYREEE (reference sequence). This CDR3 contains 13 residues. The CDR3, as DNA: TGTGCCAGCAGCTTGAATAGGGTGACTGAAACTTTCTTT. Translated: CASSLNRVTETFF.

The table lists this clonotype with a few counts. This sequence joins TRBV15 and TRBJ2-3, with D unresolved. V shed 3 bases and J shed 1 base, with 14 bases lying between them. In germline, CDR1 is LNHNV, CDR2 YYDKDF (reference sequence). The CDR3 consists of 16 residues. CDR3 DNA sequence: TGTGCCACCAGCAGTCCTCCCTCTTTGGGCACAGATACGCAGTATTTT. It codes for CATSSPPSLGTDTQYF.

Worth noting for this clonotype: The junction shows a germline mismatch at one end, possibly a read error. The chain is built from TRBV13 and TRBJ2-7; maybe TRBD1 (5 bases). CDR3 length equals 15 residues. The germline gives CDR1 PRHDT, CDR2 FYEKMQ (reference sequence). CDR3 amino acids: CARSSPGSGSPEQYF. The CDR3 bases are TGTGCCCGCAGCTCCCCCGGGTCAGGGTCGCCCGAGCAGTACTTC. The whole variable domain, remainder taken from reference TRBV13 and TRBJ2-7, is AAGVIQSPRHLIKEKRETATLKCYPIPRHDTVYWYQQGPGQDPQFLISFYEKMQSDKGSIPDRFSAQQFSDYHSELNMSSLELGDSALYFCARSSPGSGSPEQYFGPGTRLTVT.

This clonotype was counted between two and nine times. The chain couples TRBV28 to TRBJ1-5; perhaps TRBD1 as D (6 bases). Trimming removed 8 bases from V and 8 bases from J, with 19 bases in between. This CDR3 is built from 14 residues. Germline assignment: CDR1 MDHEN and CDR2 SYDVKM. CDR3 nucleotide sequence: TGTGCCAGCCTTACCCTCGACAGGCGGGAGCCCCAGCATTTT. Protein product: CASLTLDRREPQHF.

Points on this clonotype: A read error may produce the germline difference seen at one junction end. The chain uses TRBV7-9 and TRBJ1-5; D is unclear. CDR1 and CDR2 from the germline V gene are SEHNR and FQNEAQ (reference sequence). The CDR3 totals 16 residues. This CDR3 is CASSLATGGGFQSQHF. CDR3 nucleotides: TGTGCCAGCAGCTTAGCGACGGGAGGAGGCTTTCAGTCCCAGCATTTT.

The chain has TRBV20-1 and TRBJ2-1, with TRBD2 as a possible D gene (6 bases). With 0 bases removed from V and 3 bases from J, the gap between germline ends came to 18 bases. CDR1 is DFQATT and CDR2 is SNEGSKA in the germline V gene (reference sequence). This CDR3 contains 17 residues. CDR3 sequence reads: CSARDSASGHYYNEQFF. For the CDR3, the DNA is TGCAGTGCTAGAGATAGCGCCAGCGGGCATTACTACAATGAGCAGTTCTTC.

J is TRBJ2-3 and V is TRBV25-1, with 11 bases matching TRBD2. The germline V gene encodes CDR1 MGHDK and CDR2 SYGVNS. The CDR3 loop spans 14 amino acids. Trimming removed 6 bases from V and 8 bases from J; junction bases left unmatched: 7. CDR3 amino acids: CASSLAGGWGTQYF. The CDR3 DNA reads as TGTGCCAGCAGCCTAGCGGGGGGATGGGGTACGCAGTATTTT.

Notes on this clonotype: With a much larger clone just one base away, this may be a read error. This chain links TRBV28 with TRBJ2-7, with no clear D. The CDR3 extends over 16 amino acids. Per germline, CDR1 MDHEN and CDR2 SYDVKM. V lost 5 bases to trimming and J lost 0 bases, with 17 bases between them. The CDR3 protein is CASSPTPPPDSYEQYF. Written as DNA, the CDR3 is TGTGCCAGCAGTCCAACCCCCCCCCCGGACTCCTACGAGCAGTACTTC.

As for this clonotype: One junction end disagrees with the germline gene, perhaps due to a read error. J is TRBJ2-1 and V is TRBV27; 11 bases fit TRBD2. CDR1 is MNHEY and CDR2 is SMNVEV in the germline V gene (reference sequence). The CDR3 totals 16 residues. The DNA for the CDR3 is TGTGCCAGCAGTTTGACTAGCGGGACTTCCTACAAGGAGCAGTTCTTC. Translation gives CASSLTSGTSYKEQFF.

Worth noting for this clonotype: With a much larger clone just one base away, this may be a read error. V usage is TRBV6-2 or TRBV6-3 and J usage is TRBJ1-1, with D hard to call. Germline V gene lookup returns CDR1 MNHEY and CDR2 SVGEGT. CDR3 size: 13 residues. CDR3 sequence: CASTYREWTEASF. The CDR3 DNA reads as TGTGCCAGCACTTACCGTGAGTGGACTGAAGCTTCCTTT.

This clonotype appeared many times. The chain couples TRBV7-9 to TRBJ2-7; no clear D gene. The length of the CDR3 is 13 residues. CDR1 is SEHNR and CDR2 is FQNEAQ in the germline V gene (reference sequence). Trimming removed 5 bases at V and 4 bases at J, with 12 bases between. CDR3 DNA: TGTGCCAGCAGCGATTCCCGTCGGTACGAGCAGTACTTC. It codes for CASSDSRRYEQYF.

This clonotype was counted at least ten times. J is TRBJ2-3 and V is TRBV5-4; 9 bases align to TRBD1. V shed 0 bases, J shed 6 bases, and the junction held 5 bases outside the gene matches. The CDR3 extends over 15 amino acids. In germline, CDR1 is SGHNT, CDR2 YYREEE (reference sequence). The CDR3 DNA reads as TGTGCCAGCAGCTTGGGACAGGGGGAGATGGATACGCAGTATTTT. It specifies CASSLGQGEMDTQYF.

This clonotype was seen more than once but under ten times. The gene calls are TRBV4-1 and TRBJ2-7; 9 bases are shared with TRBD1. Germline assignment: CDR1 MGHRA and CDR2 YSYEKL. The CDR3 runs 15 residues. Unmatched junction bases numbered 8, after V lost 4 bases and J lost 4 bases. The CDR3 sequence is CASSRAPGTGYEQYF. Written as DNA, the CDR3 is TGCGCCAGCAGCCGAGCACCCGGGACAGGGTACGAGCAGTACTTC.

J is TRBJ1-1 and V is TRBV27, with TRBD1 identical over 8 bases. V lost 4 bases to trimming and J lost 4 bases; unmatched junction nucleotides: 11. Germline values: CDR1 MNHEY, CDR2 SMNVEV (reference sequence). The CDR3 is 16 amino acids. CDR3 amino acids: CASSSSQGARGTEAFF. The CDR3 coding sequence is TGTGCCAGCAGTTCTTCTCAGGGGGCGCGGGGCACTGAAGCTTTCTTT.

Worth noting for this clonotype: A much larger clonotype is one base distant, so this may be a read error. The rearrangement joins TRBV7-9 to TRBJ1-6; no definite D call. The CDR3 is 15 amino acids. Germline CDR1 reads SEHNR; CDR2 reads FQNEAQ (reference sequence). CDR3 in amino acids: CASSPKIGSSTPLPF. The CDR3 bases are TGTGCCAGCAGCCCCAAGATCGGGAGTTCGACACCCCTCCCCTTT.

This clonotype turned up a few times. The CDR3 region has the DNA TGTGCCAGCAGCCAAGAGGGAAGCGGGAGGGTCGAGCAGTACTTC. Translated: CASSQEGSGRVEQYF. The chain joins TRBV3-1 to TRBJ2-7; 10 bases align to TRBD2. Trimming cost V 0 bases and J 6 bases; bases outside gene matches: 5. Per the germline V gene, CDR1 is LGHDT and CDR2 is YNNKEL (reference sequence). The CDR3 extends over 15 amino acids.

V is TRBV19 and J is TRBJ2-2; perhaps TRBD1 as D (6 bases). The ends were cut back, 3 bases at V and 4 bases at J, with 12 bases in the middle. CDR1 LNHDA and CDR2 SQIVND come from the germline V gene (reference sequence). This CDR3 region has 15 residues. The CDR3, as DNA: TGTGCCAGTAGTATGGCAGGGGCTACCACCGGGGAGCTGTTTTTT. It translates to CASSMAGATTGELFF.

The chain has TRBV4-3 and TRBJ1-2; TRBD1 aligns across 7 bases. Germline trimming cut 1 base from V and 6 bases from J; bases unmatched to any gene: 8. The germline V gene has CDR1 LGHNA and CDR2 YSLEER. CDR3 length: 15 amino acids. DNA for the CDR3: TGCGCCAGCAGCCAAGGGGACAGAATATTAGATGGCTACACCTTC. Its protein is CASSQGDRILDGYTF.

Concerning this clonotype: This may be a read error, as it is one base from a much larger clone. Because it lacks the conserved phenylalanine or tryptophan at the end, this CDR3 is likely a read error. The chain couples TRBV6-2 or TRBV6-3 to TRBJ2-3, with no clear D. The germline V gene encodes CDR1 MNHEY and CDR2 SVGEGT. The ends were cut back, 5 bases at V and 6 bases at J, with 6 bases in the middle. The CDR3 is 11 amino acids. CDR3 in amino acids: CASSPSDTQYL. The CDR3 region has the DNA TGTGCCAGCAGTCCCTCGGATACGCAGTATCTT.

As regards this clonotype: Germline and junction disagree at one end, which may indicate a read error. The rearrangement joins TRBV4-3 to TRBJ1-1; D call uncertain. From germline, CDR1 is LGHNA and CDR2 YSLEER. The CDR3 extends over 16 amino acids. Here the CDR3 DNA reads TGCGCCAGCAGCCAAGATCTTCGCCTCCTGAACACTGCAGCTTTCTTT. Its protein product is CASSQDLRLLNTAAFF.

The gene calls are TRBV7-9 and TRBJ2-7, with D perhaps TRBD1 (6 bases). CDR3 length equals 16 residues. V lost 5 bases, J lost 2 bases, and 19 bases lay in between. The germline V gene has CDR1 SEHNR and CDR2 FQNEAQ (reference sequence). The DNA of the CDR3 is TGTGCCAGCAGCCCGCCAGGGGTAGGCTATACCTACGAGCAGTACTTC. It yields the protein CASSPPGVGYTYEQYF.

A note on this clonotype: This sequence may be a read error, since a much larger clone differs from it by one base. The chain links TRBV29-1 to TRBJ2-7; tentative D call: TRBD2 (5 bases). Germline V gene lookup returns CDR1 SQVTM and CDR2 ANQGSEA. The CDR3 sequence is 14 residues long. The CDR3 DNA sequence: TGCAGCGTTGAAGACGGAGGTAGCTCCTACGAGCGGTACTTC. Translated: CSVEDGGSSYERYF.

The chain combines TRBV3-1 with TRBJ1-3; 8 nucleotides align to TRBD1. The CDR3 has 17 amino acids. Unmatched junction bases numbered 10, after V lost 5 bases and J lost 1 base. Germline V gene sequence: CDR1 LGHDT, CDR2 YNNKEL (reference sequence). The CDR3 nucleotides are TGTGCCAGCAGCGCTCGGACAGGGACCCTATCTGGAAACACCATATATTTT. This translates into CASSARTGTLSGNTIYF.

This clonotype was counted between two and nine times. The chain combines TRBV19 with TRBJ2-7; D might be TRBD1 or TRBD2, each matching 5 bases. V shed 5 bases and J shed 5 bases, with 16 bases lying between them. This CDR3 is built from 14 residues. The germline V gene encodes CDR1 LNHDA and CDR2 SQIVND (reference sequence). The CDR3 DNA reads TGTGCCAGTAGTCTTAGACAAGGGACCCACGAGCAGTACTTC. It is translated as CASSLRQGTHEQYF.

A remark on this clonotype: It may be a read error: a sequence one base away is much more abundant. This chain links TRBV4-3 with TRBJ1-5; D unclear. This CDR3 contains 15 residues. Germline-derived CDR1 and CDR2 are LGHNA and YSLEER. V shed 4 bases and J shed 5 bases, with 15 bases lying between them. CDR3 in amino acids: CASSPLQEADQPQHF. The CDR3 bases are TGCGCCAGCAGCCCTCTTCAGGAGGCGGATCAGCCCCAGCATTTT.

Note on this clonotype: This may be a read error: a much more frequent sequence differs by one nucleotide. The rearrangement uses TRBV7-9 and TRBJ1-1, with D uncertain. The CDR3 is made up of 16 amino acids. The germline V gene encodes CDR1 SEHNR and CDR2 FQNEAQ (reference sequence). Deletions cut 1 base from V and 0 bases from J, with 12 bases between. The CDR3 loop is CASSLVTRVLNTEAFF. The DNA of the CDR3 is TGTGCCAGCAGCTTAGTGACAAGGGTATTGAACACTGAAGCTTTCTTT.

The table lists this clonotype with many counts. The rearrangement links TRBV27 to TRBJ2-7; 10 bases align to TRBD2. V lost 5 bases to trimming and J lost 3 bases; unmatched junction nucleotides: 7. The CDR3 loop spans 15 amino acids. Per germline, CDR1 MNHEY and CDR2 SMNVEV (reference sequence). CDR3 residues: CASSASGRVSYEQYF. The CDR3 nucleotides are TGTGCCAGCAGTGCGAGCGGGAGGGTTAGCTACGAGCAGTACTTC.

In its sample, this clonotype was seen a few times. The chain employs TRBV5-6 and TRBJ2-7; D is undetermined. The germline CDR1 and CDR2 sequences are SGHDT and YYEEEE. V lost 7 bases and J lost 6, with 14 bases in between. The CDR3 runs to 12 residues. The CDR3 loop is CASRRSPGEQYF. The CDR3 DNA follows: TGTGCCAGCCGGCGCAGTCCCGGCGAGCAGTACTTC.

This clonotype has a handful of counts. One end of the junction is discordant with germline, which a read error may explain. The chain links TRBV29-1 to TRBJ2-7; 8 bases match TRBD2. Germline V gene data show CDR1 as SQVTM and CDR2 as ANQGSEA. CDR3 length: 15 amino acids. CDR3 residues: CSVESAGDFPYEQHF. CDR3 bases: TGCAGCGTTGAATCAGCGGGGGACTTCCCCTACGAGCAGCACTTC.

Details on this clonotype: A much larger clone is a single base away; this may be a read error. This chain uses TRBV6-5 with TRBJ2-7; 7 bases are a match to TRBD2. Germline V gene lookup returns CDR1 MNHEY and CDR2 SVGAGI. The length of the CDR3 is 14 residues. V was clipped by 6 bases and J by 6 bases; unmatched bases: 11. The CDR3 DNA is TGTGCCAGCAGCATAGCGGGTGCTGGAATCGAGCAGTACTTC. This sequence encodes CASSIAGAGIEQYF.

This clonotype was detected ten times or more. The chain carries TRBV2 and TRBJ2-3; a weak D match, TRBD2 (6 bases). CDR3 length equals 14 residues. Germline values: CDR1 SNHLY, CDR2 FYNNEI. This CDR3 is CALGGDPWPDTQYF. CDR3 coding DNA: TGTGCTCTCGGCGGGGACCCATGGCCAGATACGCAGTATTTT.

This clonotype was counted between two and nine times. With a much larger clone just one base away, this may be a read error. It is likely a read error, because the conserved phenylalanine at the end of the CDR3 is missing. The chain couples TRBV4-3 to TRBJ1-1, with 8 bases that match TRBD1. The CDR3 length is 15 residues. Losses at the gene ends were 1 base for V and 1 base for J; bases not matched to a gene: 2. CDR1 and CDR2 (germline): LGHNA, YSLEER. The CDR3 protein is CASSQGTGSNTEAFL. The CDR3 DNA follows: TGCGCCAGCAGCCAAGGGACAGGGTCGAACACTGAAGCTTTCCTT.